This TCR beta chain was documented in a study of regulatory T cells in long-lasting Graves disease. Germline V lookup: CDR1 MNHNS, CDR2 SASEGT. This CDR3 is 15 amino acids long. With 7 bases clipped from V and 4 bases from J, the junction kept 11 bases outside the gene matches. Notes on the study in general: Persistent Graves' patients showed reduced TCR diversity versus newly diagnosed patients. Shared public clonotypes totalled 2,500 to 3,500 in persistent patients, compared with 966 in new patients.

Time point reported: persistent/refractory GD, antithyroid drugs over 5 years with positive TRAb. RNA from PBMCs was the source of the TCR library. Building of the TCR beta libraries involved iRepertoire HTBI primers and Arm-PCR of CDR3 regions. Original methodology: Samples collectively showed 62 TRBV and 14 TRBJ segments. One entry per CDR3 protein results from TCRdb running MiXCR on the multiplex PCR reads. The V and J calls follow TCRdb's processing rather than the paper's. The sample lists hundreds of thousands of distinct CDR3 sequences; around 20% were seen once. In its sample, this clonotype was seen a few times. Its antigen is currently unknown.

This chain links TRBV6-1 with TRBJ2-5; 8 bases align to TRBD2. The sample consisted of peripheral blood mononuclear cells (PBMCs), taken when the disease was refractory, from a patient treated with antithyroid drugs. This clonotype originated in a female donor with Graves disease. CDR3 sequence (DNA): TGTGCCAGCATTCTAAACTCCGGGGGGGGAGAGACCCAGTACTTC. Translated: CASILNSGGGETQYF.